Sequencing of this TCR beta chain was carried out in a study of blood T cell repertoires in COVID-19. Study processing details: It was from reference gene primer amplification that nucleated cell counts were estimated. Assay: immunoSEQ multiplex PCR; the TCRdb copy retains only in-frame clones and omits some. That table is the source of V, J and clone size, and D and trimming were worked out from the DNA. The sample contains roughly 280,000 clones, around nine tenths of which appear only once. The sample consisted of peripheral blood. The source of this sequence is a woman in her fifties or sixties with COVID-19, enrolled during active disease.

The CDR3 DNA reads TGTGCCAGCAGCTTTGGGGGGGATACGCAGTATTTT. Amino acid sequence: CASSFGGDTQYF. The chain has TRBV11-3 and TRBJ2-3; a possible D gene is TRBD2 (6 bases). Germline V gene lookup returns CDR1 SGHNT and CDR2 YENEEA. This CDR3 is built from 12 residues. Trimming stripped 3 bases from V and 6 bases from J, with 7 bases between.